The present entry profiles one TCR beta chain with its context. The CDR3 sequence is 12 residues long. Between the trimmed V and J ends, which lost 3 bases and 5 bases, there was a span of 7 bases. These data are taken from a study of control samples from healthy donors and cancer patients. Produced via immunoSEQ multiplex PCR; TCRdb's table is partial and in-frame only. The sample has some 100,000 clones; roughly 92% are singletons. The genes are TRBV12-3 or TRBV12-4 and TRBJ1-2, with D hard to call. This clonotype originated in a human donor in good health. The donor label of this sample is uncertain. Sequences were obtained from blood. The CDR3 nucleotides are TGTGCCAGCAGTTTGGGAAGTTATGGCTACACCTTC. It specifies CASSLGSYGYTF.